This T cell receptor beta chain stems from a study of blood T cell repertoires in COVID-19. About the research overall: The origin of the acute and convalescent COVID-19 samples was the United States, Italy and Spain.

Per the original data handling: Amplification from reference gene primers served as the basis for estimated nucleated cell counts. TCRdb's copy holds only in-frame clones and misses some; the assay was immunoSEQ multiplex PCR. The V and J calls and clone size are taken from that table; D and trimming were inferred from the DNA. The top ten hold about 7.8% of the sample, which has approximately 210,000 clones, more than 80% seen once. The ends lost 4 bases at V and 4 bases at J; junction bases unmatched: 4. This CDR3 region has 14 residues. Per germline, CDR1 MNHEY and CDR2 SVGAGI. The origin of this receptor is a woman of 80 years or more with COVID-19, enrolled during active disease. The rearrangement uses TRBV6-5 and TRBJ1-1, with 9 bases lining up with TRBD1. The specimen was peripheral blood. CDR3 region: CASSWTGEVTEAFF. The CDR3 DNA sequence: TGTGCCAGCAGTTGGACAGGGGAGGTCACTGAAGCTTTCTTT.